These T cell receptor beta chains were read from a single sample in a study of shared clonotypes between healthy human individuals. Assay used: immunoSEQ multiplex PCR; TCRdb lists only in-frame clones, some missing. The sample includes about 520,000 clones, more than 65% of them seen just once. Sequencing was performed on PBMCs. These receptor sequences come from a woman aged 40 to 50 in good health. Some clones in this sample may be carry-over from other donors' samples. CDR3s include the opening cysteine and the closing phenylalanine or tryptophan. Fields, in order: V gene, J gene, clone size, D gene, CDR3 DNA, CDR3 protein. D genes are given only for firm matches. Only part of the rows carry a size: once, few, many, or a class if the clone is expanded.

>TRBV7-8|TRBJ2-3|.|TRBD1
TGTGCCAGCAGCCCCCGTCGGGGGACAGGGGGTACAGATACGCAGTATTTT
CASSPRRGTGGTDTQYF
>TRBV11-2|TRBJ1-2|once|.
TGTGCCAGCAGCCTCCGACAGACATTGGATCCCAACTATGGCTACACCTTC
CASSLRQTLDPNYGYTF
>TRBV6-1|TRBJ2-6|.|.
TGTGCCACCGAGGGGTCTGGGGCCAACGTCCTGACTTTC
CATEGSGANVLTF
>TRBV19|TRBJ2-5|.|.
TGTGCCAGTAGTATGAGGGGATACCAAGAGACCCAGTACTTC
CASSMRGYQETQYF
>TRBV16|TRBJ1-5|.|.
TGTGCCAGCAGTAAAGGTTTGGATCAGCCCCAGCATTTT
CASSKGLDQPQHF
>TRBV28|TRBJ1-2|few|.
TGTGCCAGCACCCTGCCGGCGGGGGCGGGTGGCTACACCTTC
CASTLPAGAGGYTF
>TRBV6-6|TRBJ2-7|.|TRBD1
TGTGCCAGCAGCCCCCCGGGACAGGGGGCGTCCGAGCAGTACTTC
CASSPPGQGASEQYF
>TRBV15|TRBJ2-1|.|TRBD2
TGTGCCACCAGCCAGAAAAGTTCGACTAGCGGGAGGTTCTACAATGAGCAGTTCTTC
CATSQKSSTSGRFYNEQFF
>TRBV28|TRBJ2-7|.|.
TGTGCCAGCAGTTTAGCCCCAACAGCCTACGAGCAGTACTTC
CASSLAPTAYEQYF
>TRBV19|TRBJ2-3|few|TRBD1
TGTGCCAGTAGTACAACAGGGGTTGGGGATACGCAGTATTTT
CASSTTGVGDTQYF
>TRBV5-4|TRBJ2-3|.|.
TGTGCCAGCAGTACGGGAGCTTTCACAGATACGCAGTATTTT
CASSTGAFTDTQYF
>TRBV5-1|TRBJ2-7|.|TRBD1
TGCGCCAGCAGCCCCGACAGGGTCTCCTACGAGCAGTACTTC
CASSPDRVSYEQYF
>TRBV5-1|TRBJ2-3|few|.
TGCGCCAGCGGCCTGGACAGCCTAGTAGACACAGATACGCAGTATTTT
CASGLDSLVDTDTQYF
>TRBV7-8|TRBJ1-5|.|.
TGTGCCAGCAGCTTAGGCAGGGGAGGCAATCAGCCCCAGCATTTT
CASSLGRGGNQPQHF
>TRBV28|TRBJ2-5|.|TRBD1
TGTGCCAGCAGTTTGATTGGCAGGGGGCGAGTGCAAGAGACCCAGTACTTC
CASSLIGRGRVQETQYF
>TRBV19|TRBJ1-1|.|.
TGTGCCAGTATTCCCCGACCGGGAGGGTTGAACACTGAAGCTTTCTTT
CASIPRPGGLNTEAFF
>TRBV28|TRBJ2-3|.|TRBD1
TGTGCCAGCCGGACAGGGCACACAGATACGCAGTATTTT
CASRTGHTDTQYF
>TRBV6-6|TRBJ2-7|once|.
TGTGCCAGCAGTACAGACAAGTACGAGCAGTACTTC
CASSTDKYEQYF
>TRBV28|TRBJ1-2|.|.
TGTGCCAGCAGTCCCAACGACAGGACCTTCTATGGCTACACCTTC
CASSPNDRTFYGYTF
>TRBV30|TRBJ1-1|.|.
TGTGCCTGGAGTGCCAGACCCGCCGGGGGAGCTTTCTTT
CAWSARPAGGAFF
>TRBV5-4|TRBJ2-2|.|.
TGTGCCAGCAGCTTATACGGACTACGGAACACCGGGGAGCTGTTTTTT
CASSLYGLRNTGELFF
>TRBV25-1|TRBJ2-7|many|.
TGTGCCAGCAGCAGGGAGTCGGACGAGCAGTACTTC
CASSRESDEQYF
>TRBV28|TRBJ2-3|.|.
TGTGCCAGCAGTCCAATCCGGGGCCGGGATACGCAGTATTTT
CASSPIRGRDTQYF
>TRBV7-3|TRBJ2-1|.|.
TGTGCCAGCAGCCTCACCACATTCGGGGGTGGCCACAATGAGCAGTTCTTC
CASSLTTFGGGHNEQFF
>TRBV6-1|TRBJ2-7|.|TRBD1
TGTGCCAGCAGTGAAGGTCTGGGACAGGGATCCTACGAGCAGTACTTC
CASSEGLGQGSYEQYF
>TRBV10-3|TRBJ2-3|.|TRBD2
TGTGCCATCAGTGAGTCAGGTGGAGGGAGGGGCACAGATACGCAGTATTTT
CAISESGGGRGTDTQYF
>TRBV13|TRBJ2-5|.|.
TGTGCCAGCAGCGTAAAAGTCCAAGAGACCCAGTACTTC
CASSVKVQETQYF
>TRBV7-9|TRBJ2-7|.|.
TGTGCCAGCAGCTTACTGTTTCCCTACGAGCAGTACTTC
CASSLLFPYEQYF
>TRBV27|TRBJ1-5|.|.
TGTGCCAGCAGTTTATCGGCCGGAACTCTCTCCTATAGCAATCAGCCCCAGCATTTT
CASSLSAGTLSYSNQPQHF
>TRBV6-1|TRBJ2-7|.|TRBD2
TGTGCCAGCAGTAGGGGGACTAGCGGGAACGAGCAGTACTTC
CASSRGTSGNEQYF
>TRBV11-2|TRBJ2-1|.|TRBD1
TGTGCCAGCAGCCCGGGACAGGGGGTGGGAGAGCAGTTCTTC
CASSPGQGVGEQFF
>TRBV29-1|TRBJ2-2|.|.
TGCAGCGTTGTCGAGGGGGGGGCCGGGGAGCTGTTTTTT
CSVVEGGAGELFF
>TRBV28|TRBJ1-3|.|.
TGTGCCAGCAGTTTGCCCCCGGGATTGGCCCCAAGCGGAAACACCATATATTTT
CASSLPPGLAPSGNTIYF
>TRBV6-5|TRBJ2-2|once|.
TGTGCCAGCAGGACCCTGGGCGGAGCGGCCGGGGAGCTGTTTTTT
CASRTLGGAAGELFF
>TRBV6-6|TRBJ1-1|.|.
TGTGCCAGCAGTTACTCGACGAACACTGAAGCTTTCTTT
CASSYSTNTEAFF
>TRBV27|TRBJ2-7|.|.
TGTGCCAGCAGTTTATCGGCCCAGGGTTACGAGCAGTACTTC
CASSLSAQGYEQYF
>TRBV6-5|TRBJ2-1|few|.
TGTGCCAGCAGCCAGGGTCCGAGCAATGAGCAGTTCTTC
CASSQGPSNEQFF
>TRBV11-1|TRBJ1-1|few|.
TGTGCCAGCAGCTTAAGGCGTGGTCAGGATTCGAACACTGAAGCTTTCTTT
CASSLRRGQDSNTEAFF
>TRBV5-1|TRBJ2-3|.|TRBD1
TGCGCCAGCAACCCGGGACAGGGGTCGATAGATACGCAGTATTTT
CASNPGQGSIDTQYF
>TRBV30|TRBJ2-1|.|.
TGTGCCTGGAGTGTCAAGGGCCATGAGCAGTTCTTC
CAWSVKGHEQFF
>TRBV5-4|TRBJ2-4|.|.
TGTGCCAGCAGCTTGGGCCCACCCGGGGCCAAAAACATTCAGTACTTC
CASSLGPPGAKNIQYF
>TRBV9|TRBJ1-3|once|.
TGTGCCAGCAGCGTAGGGGGTTTTGGAAACACCATATATTTT
CASSVGGFGNTIYF
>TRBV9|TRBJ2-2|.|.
TGTGCCAGCAGCGCTGTTGGTCTACCGGACGGGGAGGATTGGACCGGGGAGCTGTTTTTT
CASSAVGLPDGEDWTGELFF
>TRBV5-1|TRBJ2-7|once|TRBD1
TGCGCCAGCAGCTTGGACAGGGGTGGAGAGCAGTACTTC
CASSLDRGGEQYF
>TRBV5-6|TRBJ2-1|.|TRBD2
TGTGCCAGCAGTTACAGGCGGGAGGTTCCCAATGAGCAGTTCTTC
CASSYRREVPNEQFF
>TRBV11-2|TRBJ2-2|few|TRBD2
TGTGCCAGCAGCTGGGGACTAGACGGCACCGGGGAGCTGTTTTTT
CASSWGLDGTGELFF
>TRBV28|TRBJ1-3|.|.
TGTGCCAGCGGGCTAAGCTCTGGAAACACCATATATTTT
CASGLSSGNTIYF
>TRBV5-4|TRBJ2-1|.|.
TGTGCCAGCAGCCTGGGTAGGGAGACTTCCTACAATGAGCAGTTCTTC
CASSLGRETSYNEQFF
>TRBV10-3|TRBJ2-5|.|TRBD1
TGTGCCTCAGGGGGACAGGGGCCTCTGGAGACCCAGTACTTC
CASGGQGPLETQYF
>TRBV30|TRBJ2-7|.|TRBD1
TGTGCCTATGCCGGGACAGGGGGCTTTGAGCAGTACTTC
CAYAGTGGFEQYF
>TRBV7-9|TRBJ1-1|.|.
TGTGCCAGCAGCTTAGTCGGGGCGAACATGAACACTGAAGCTTTCTTT
CASSLVGANMNTEAFF
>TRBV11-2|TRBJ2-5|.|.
TGTGCCAGCAGCCCAGCCCTGCTAGACCCAGAGACCCAGTACTTC
CASSPALLDPETQYF
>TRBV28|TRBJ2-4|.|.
TGTGCCAGCAGCACTAATGGTGGCAGGGTGGACTTC
CASSTNGGRVDF